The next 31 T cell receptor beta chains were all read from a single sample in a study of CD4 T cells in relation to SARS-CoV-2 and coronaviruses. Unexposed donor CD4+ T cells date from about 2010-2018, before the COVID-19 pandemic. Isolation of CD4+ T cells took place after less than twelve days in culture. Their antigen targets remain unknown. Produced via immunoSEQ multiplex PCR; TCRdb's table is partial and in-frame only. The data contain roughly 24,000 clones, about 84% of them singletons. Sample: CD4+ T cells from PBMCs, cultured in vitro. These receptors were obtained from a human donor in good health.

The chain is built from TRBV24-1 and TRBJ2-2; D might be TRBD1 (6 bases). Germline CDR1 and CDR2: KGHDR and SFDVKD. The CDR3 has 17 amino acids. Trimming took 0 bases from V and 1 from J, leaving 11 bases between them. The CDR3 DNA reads TGTGCCACCAGTGATTTGGGTAGGGGACAGAACACCGGGGAGCTGTTTTTT. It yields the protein CATSDLGRGQNTGELFF.

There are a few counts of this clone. CDR3 in DNA: TGTGCCAGCAGTGAATCCCGGTATGGCTACACCTTC. This encodes CASSESRYGYTF. V and J are TRBV6-1 and TRBJ1-2; D unclear. The V end lost 2 bases, the J end lost 5 bases, and 6 bases lay between the germline ends. Germline CDR1 MNHNS, CDR2 SASEGT. The CDR3 is 12 amino acids.

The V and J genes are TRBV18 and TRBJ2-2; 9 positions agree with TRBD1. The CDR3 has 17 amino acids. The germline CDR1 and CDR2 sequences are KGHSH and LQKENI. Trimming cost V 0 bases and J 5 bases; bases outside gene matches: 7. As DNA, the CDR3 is TGTGCCAGCTCACCACCGGCGGGACAGGGCAGGACCGGGGAGCTGTTTTTT. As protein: CASSPPAGQGRTGELFF.

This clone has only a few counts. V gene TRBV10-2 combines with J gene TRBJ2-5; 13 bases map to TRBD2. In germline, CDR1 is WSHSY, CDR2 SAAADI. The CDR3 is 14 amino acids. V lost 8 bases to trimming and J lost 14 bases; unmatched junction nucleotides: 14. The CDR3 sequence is CASRTGTSGTSPYF. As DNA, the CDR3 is TGCGCCAGCCGTACAGGGACTAGCGGGACATCCCCTTACTTC.

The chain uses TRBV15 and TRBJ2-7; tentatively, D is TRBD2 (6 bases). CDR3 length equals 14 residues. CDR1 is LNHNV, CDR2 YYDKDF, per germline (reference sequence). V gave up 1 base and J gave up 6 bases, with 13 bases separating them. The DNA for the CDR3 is TGTGCCACCAGCAGAGTAGGCGGGATCGGCGAGCAGTACTTC. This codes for CATSRVGGIGEQYF. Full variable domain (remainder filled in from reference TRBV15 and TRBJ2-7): DAMVIQNPRYQVTQFGKPVTLSCSQTLNHNVMYWYQQKSSQAPKLLFHYYDKDFNNEADTPDNFQSRRPNTSFCFLDIRSPGLGDTAMYLCATSRVGGIGEQYFGPGTRLTVT.

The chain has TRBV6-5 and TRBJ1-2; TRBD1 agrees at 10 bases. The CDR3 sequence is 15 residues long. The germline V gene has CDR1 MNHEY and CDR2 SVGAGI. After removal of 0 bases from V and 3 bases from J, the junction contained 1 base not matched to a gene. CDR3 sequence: CASSYSGTGDYGYTF. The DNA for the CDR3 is TGTGCCAGCAGTTACTCCGGGACAGGGGACTATGGCTACACCTTC.

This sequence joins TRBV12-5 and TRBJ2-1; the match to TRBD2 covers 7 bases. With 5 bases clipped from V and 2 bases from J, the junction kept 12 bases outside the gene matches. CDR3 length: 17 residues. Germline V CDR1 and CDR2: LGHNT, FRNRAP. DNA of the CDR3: TGTGCTAGTGGTCCCAACCCGGACGGGAGGACCTACAATGAGCAGTTCTTC. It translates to CASGPNPDGRTYNEQFF.

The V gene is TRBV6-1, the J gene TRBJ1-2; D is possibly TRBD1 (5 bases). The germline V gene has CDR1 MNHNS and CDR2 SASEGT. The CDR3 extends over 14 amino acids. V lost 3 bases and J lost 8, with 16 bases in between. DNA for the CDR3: TGTGCCAGCAGTGACGATGGACAATTCGGGGGCTACACCTTC. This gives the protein CASSDDGQFGGYTF.

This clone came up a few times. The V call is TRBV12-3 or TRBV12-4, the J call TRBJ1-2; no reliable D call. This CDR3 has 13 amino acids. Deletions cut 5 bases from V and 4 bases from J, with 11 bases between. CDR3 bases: TGTGCCAGCAGTAAGACCGCCAGCTATGGCTACACCTTC. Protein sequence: CASSKTASYGYTF.

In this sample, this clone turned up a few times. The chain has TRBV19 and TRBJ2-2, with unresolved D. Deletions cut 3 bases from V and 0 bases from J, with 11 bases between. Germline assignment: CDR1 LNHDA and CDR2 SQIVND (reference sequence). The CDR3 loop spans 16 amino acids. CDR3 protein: CASSMNTIPNTGELFF. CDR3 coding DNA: TGTGCCAGTAGTATGAACACGATACCGAACACCGGGGAGCTGTTTTTT.

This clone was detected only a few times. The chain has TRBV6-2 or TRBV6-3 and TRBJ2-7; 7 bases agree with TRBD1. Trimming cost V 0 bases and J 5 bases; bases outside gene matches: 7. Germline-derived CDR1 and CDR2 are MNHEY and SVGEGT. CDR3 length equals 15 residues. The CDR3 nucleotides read TGTGCCAGCAGTTACTCAAACAGGGGTAACCACGAGCAGTACTTC. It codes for CASSYSNRGNHEQYF.

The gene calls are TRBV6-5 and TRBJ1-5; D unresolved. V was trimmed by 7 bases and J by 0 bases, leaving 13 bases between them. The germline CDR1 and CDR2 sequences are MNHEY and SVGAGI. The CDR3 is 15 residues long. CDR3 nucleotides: TGTGCCAGCAATCGGTATGGGGATAGCAATCAGCCCCAGCATTTT. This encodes CASNRYGDSNQPQHF.

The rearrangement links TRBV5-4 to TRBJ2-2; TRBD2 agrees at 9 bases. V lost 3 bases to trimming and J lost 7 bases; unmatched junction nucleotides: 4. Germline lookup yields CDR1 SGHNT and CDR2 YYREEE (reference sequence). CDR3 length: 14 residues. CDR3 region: CASSSGLAIGELFF. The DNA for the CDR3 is TGTGCCAGCAGCTCGGGACTAGCAATCGGGGAGCTGTTTTTT.

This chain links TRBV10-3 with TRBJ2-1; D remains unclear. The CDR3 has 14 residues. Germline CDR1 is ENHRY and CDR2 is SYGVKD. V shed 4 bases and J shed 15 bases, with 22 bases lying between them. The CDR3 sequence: CAISAADPLESLFF. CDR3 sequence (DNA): TGTGCCATCAGTGCGGCAGACCCCTTAGAAAGTCTGTTCTTC.

The CDR3: CASSYSGVNTGELFF. CDR3 in DNA: TGTGCCAGCAGTTATAGCGGGGTGAACACCGGGGAGCTGTTTTTT. The chain employs TRBV6-5 and TRBJ2-2, with 8 bases matching TRBD2. V trimming: 3 bases; J trimming: 1 base; junction bases outside the gene matches: 1. The CDR3 totals 15 residues. The V gene's germline CDR1 is MNHEY and CDR2 SVGAGI.

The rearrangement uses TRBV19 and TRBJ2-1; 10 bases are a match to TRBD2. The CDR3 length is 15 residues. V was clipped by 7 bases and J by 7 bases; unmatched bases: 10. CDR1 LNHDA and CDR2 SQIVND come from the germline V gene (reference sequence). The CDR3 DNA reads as TGTGCCAGTAACGGTAAGGTAGCGGGAGGTAATGAGCAGTTCTTC. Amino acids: CASNGKVAGGNEQFF. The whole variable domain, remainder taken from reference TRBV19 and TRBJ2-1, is DGGITQSPKYLFRKEGQNVTLSCEQNLNHDAMYWYRQDPGQGLRLIYYSQIVNDFQKGDIAEGYSVSREKKESFPLTVTSAQKNPTAFYLCASNGKVAGGNEQFFGPGTRLTVL.

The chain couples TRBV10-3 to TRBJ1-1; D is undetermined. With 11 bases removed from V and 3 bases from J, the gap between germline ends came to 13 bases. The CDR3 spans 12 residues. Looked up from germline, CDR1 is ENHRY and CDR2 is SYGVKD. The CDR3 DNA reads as TGTGCCTCCGGGGATAGGGACACTGAAGCTTTCTTT. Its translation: CASGDRDTEAFF.

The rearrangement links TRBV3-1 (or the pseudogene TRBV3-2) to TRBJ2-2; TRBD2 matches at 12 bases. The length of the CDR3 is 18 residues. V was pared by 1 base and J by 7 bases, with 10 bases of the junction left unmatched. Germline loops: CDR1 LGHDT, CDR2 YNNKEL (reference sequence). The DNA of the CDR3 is TGTGCCAGCAGCCAAGGGACTAGCGGGGCTAGATCCGGCGGGGAGCTGTTTTTT. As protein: CASSQGTSGARSGGELFF.

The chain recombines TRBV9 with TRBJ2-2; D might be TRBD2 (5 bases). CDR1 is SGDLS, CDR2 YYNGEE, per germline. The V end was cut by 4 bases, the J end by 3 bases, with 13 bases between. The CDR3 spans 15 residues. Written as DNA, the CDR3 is TGTGCCAGCAGCCCGAGGGAGACATACACCGGGGAGCTGTTTTTT. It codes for CASSPRETYTGELFF. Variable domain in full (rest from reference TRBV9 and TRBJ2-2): DSGVTQTPKHLITATGQRVTLRCSPRSGDLSVYWYQQSLDQGLQFLIQYYNGEERAKGNILERFSAQQFPDLHSELNLSSLELGDSALYFCASSPRETYTGELFFGEGSRLTVL.

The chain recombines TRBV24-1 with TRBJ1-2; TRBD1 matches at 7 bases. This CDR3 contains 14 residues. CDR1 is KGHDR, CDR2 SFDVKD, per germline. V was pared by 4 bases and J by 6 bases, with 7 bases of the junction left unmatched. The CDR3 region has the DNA TGTGCCACCAGTGAAACAGGGGTGGTTAATGGCTACACCTTC. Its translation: CATSETGVVNGYTF.

For the CDR3, the DNA is TGCGCCAGCAGCCTGGGACCCTCTGGGGGAGAGACCCAGTACTTC. Translation gives CASSLGPSGGETQYF. This chain joins TRBV5-1 and TRBJ2-5, with D perhaps given as TRBD1 or TRBD2 (5 bases each). From germline, CDR1 is SGHRS and CDR2 YFSETQ. The ends were cut back, 4 bases at V and 4 bases at J, with 17 bases in the middle. The CDR3 length is 15 residues.

CDR3 DNA: TGTGCCTGGCACGGGGGGGGCGGGTTGTCGACACCCCTCCACTTT. Its translation is CAWHGGGGLSTPLHF. The chain uses TRBV30 and TRBJ1-6, with D possibly TRBD1 on 6 matching bases. CDR1 is GTSNPN and CDR2 is SVGIG in the germline V gene (reference sequence). The CDR3 covers 15 residues. V was clipped by 5 bases and J by 11 bases, with 22 bases between them.

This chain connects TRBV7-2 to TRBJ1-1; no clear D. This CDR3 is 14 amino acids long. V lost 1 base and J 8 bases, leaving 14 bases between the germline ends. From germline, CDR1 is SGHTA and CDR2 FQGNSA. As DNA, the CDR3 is TGTGCCAGCAGCTTAGGAGTGGATCGCAGAGAAGCTTTCTTT. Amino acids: CASSLGVDRREAFF.

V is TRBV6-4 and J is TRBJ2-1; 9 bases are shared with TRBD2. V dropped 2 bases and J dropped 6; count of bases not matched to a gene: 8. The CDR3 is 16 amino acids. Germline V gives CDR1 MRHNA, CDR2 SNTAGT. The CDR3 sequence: CASSDKTSGSFNEQFF. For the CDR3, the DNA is TGTGCCAGCAGTGACAAAACTAGCGGGTCGTTCAATGAGCAGTTCTTC.

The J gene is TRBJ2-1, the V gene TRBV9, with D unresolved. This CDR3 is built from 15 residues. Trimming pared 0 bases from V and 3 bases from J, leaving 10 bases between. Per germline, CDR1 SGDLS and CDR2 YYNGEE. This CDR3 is CASSVAVGFYNEQFF. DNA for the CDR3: TGTGCCAGCAGCGTAGCTGTGGGTTTCTACAATGAGCAGTTCTTC.

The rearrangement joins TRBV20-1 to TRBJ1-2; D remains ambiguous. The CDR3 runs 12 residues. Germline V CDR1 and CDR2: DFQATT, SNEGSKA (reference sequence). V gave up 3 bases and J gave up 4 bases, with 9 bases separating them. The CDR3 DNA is TGCAGTGCTAGTATCCGGGGCTATGGCTACACCTTC. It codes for CSASIRGYGYTF.

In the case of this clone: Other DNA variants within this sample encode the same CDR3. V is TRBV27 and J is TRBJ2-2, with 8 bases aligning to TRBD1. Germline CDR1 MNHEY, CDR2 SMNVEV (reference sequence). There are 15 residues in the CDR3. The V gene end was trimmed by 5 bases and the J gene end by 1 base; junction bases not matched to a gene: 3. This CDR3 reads CASSLDRGNTGELFF. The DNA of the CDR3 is TGTGCCAGCAGTCTCGACAGGGGGAACACCGGGGAGCTGTTTTTT.

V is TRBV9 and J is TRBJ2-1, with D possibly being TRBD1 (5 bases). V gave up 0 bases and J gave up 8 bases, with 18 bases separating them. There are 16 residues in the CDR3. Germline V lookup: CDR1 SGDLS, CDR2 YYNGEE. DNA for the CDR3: TGTGCCAGCAGCGTAGCAGCTACCATTACAGGCGATGAGCAGTTCTTC. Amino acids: CASSVAATITGDEQFF.

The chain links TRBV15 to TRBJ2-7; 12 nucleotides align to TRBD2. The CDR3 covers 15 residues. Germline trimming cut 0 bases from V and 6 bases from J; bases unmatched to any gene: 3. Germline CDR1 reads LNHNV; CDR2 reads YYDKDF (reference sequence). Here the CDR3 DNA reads TGTGCCACCAGCAGAGAGGCTAGCGGGAGGGTCGAGCAGTACTTC. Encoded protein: CATSREASGRVEQYF.

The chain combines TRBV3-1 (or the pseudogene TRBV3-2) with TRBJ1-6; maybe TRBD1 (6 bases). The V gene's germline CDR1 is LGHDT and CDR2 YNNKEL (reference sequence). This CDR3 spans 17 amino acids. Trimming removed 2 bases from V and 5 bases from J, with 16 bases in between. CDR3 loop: CASSQIGGGHDNSPLHF. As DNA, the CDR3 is TGTGCCAGCAGCCAAATCGGTGGGGGACACGATAATTCACCCCTCCACTTT.

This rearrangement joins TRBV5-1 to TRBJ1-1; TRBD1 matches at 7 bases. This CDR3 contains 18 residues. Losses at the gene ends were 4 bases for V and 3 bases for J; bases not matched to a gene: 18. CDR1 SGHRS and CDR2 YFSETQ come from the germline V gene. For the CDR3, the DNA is TGCGCCAGCAGCCCGTACAGGGGATCGTTCAGGGTGGACACTGAAGCTTTCTTT. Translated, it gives CASSPYRGSFRVDTEAFF.